The 14 T cell receptor beta chains reported below all come from one sample, sequenced in a study of tumor-infiltrating lymphocytes in primary liver carcinoma (TCRdb year 2017). The sequencer was an Illumina HiSeq 2500. Using a constant-region primer and ProtoScript II reverse transcriptase, TCRbeta-specific cDNA was reverse-transcribed from 500 ng total RNA. The TCRbeta libraries were prepared through three rounds of nested multiplex PCR following a slightly modified ARM-PCR procedure. Multiplex TRBV1-TRBV30 forward primers and a Cbeta reverse primer were used in the first two PCR rounds, each of which was run for 9 to 11 cycles. TCRdb trimmed public reads at Q25 via fastp, called clones via MiXCR and kept in-frame beta chains. Rows matching on CDR3 protein sequence are summarized as one entry with the most common DNA and genes. The sample contains about 44,000 distinct CDR3 sequences, 60% to 75% of them found a single time. Of the sample, about 30% falls within the top ten clones.

Without any cell sorting, total RNA and DNA were extracted together from about 20-30 mg of bulk tissue using the AllPrep DNA/RNA mini kit. Sequenced input: liver tumor tissue from sampling region 3. In light of the paper, this sample's cell subset or site label describes: tumor region T3, left-lateral pole. The receptors come from a man aged 40-49 years with primary liver carcinoma and hepatitis B virus infection.

In DNA, the CDR3 is TGCAGCGTTGATCTGGGCCGACAGGGAACGGGTTACGAGCAGTACTTC. This gives the protein CSVDLGRQGTGYEQYF. V and J are TRBV29-1 and TRBJ2-7, with 7 bases aligning to TRBD1. Trimming took 3 bases from V and 4 from J; bases not matched to a gene: 15. Looked up from germline, CDR1 is SQVTM and CDR2 is ANQGSEA. The CDR3 has 16 residues.

This clonotype was seen a single time. Its ends do not fully match the called genes, so a read error is possible. The chain couples TRBV12-3 or TRBV12-4 to TRBJ2-7; 12 nucleotides line up with TRBD1. The CDR3 spans 15 residues. The CDR3 reads CVSSDQGTGGSEQYF. The CDR3 region has the DNA TGTGTCAGCAGTGACCAGGGGACAGGGGGCAGTGAGCAGTACTTC.

There are many counts of this clonotype. The chain is built from TRBV7-8 and TRBJ2-1; 12 bases match TRBD1. Germline CDR1 is SGHVS and CDR2 is FQNEAQ. J gave up 8 bases and V 1 base, and 0 bases lay outside the gene matches. The CDR3 has 14 residues. CDR3 residues: CASSLGDRGHEQFF. Here the CDR3 DNA reads TGTGCCAGCAGCTTAGGGGACAGGGGGCATGAGCAGTTCTTC.

Worth noting for this clonotype: The junction shows a germline mismatch at one end, possibly a read error. The chain carries TRBV6-1 and TRBJ2-7; D gene uncertain. Germline assignment: CDR1 MNHNS and CDR2 SASEGT. The CDR3 runs to 13 residues. The CDR3 loop reads CASGVGPSGEQCF. CDR3 bases: TGTGCCAGCGGTGTAGGGCCCTCAGGCGAGCAGTGCTTC.

This clonotype was seen a few times. The chain joins TRBV5-1 to TRBJ2-5; the D gene is possibly TRBD2 (5 bases). This CDR3 has 13 amino acids. The germline V gene encodes CDR1 SGHRS and CDR2 YFSETQ. With 0 bases removed from V and 5 bases from J, the gap between germline ends came to 8 bases. For the CDR3, the DNA is TGCGCCAGCAGCTTGGCGGGGTCGGAGACCCAGTACTTC. It encodes CASSLAGSETQYF.

This clonotype was observed at least ten times. The rearrangement uses TRBV4-1 and TRBJ2-7, with D possibly being TRBD2 (7 bases). CDR3 length equals 14 residues. The germline V gene has CDR1 MGHRA and CDR2 YSYEKL. The V gene lost 0 bases and the J gene lost 7 bases, with 13 bases spanning the gap. Here the CDR3 reads CASSQEGGAPEQYF. The CDR3 coding sequence is TGCGCCAGCAGCCAAGAGGGGGGGGCGCCAGAGCAGTACTTC.

The chain carries TRBV12-3 or TRBV12-4 and TRBJ2-1; D is uncertain. V dropped 9 bases and J dropped 0 bases, with 18 bases sitting between them. CDR3 size: 16 residues. The CDR3 here is CASSSPSPSSYNEQFF. The CDR3, as DNA: TGTGCCAGTAGCTCCCCGAGTCCGAGCTCCTACAATGAGCAGTTCTTC.

In regard to this clonotype: A much larger clone differs from this one at a single base, so this may be a read error. This sequence joins TRBV7-9 and TRBJ2-5; 13 bases line up with TRBD2. Trimming took 8 bases from V and 6 from J; bases not matched to a gene: 9. CDR1 is SEHNR, CDR2 FQNEAQ, per germline (reference sequence). CDR3 length equals 15 residues. The CDR3 loop reads CASRPGLAGTKTQYF. The CDR3 nucleotides are TGTGCCAGCCGCCCGGGACTAGCGGGAACAAAGACCCAGTACTTC.

The rearrangement joins TRBV5-6 to TRBJ1-1, with D possibly TRBD1 on 6 matching bases. The V gene's germline CDR1 is SGHDT and CDR2 YYEEEE. V lost 0 bases to trimming and J lost 4 bases, with 19 bases between them. CDR3 length: 17 amino acids. The CDR3 loop is CASSLDSTRRGTTEAFF. As DNA, the CDR3 is TGTGCCAGCAGCTTGGACAGTACGAGAAGGGGGACCACTGAAGCTTTCTTT.

Concerning this clonotype: A much bigger clone sits one base away, suggesting this may be a read error. This sequence joins TRBV28 and TRBJ2-7; TRBD1 aligns across 10 bases. The CDR3 contains 16 residues. Germline CDR1 and CDR2: MDHEN and SYDVKM. The chain's CDR3 is CSSSSGTGTGEEEQYF. In nucleotides, the CDR3 is TGTTCCAGCAGCTCCGGTACCGGGACAGGGGAGGAGGAGCAGTACTTC.

In its sample, this clonotype ranks as medium-sized. The chain uses TRBV29-1 and TRBJ2-7; D possibly corresponds to TRBD2 (6 bases). Germline values: CDR1 SQVTM, CDR2 ANQGSEA. This CDR3 is 13 amino acids long. V lost 7 bases, J lost 6 bases, and 19 bases lay in between. CDR3 loop: CSAGRGNNGEQYF. CDR3 DNA: TGCAGCGCCGGGCGGGGCAATAATGGCGAGCAGTACTTC.

The sample holds one count of this clonotype. The rearrangement uses TRBV12-3 or TRBV12-4 and TRBJ1-5; D call uncertain. Trimming cost V 9 bases and J 7 bases, with 16 bases left between them. The length of the CDR3 is 13 residues. The chain's CDR3 is CARSLVADQPQHF. In DNA, the CDR3 is TGTGCCAGGAGTCTAGTGGCAGACCAGCCCCAGCATTTT.

V gene TRBV29-1 combines with J gene TRBJ2-7; D is ambiguous. Trimming pared 6 bases from V and 4 bases from J, leaving 10 bases between. The germline V gene has CDR1 SQVTM and CDR2 ANQGSEA. The CDR3 contains 11 residues. CDR3 sequence: CSVLDVYEQYF. CDR3 DNA sequence: TGCAGCGTCCTGGACGTATACGAGCAGTACTTC.

On this clonotype itself: A single base separates this from a much larger clone, so it may be a read error. The CDR3 coding sequence is TGTGCCAGCAGACGCACTGCCGGGACTTACTACAATGAGCAGTCCTTC. It specifies CASRRTAGTYYNEQSF. This sequence joins TRBV28 and TRBJ2-1, with D possibly matching TRBD2 (6 bases). The CDR3 loop spans 16 amino acids. Germline CDR1 and CDR2: MDHEN and SYDVKM.